This T cell receptor (beta chain) came from a study of shared clonotypes between healthy human individuals. Some clones are missing from TCRdb's copy, which holds only in-frame ones; the method was immunoSEQ multiplex PCR. The sample shows about 2 million clones, just under 95% of them seen only once. Study-level points and caveats: Larger estimated richness was generally seen in naive subsets than in memory subsets.

The CDR3 totals 13 residues. CDR1 is SEHNR and CDR2 is FQNEAQ in the germline V gene (reference sequence). V gave up 8 bases and J gave up 4 bases, with 14 bases separating them. As for this clone: No antigen is known for it.

Positively selected for CCR7, the CD45RO-negative cells used as naive CD8 cells excluded terminally differentiated effector memory CD45RA+ cells. The gene calls are TRBV7-9 and TRBJ2-5; D ambiguous. The sample comprised naive CD8+ T cells sorted from blood. This sequence originates from a man between 18 and 35 years old in good health. The CDR3 here is CASLRDLGETQYF. The CDR3 coding sequence is TGTGCCAGCCTACGTGACCTGGGAGAGACCCAGTACTTC. Supplemented by reference TRBV7-9 and TRBJ2-5, the full variable domain reads DTGVSQNPRHKITKRGQNVTFRCDPISEHNRLYWYRQTLGQGPEFLTYFQNEAQLEKSRLLSDRFSAERPKGSFSTLEIQRTEQGDSAMYLCASLRDLGETQYFGPGTRLLVL.